This TCR beta chain was identified in a study of blood T cell repertoires in COVID-19. Turning to the study itself: Samples of COVID-19 (acute and convalescent) were obtained from the United States, Italy and Spain. The cDNA or gDNA used as material had been derived from T cells, B-cell-depleted T cells, or PBMCs.

Enrollment of patients from Seattle took place during active infection, with longitudinal follow-up. This CDR3 spans 13 amino acids. The V gene lost 4 bases and the J gene lost 7 bases, with 10 bases spanning the gap. Germline V gene lookup returns CDR1 LGHNA and CDR2 YNFKEQ. Per the original data handling: By means of reference gene primer amplification, nucleated cell counts were estimated. This table comes from immunoSEQ multiplex PCR, and its TCRdb copy is limited to in-frame clones, with some not included. V, J and clone size are taken as reported in that table, and D and trimming were inferred from the DNA itself. Counted here are approximately 58,000 clones, 80% to 90% occurring once; the ten biggest clones make up roughly 29%.

Source material: peripheral blood. This sequence was found in a man aged 55-75 years with COVID-19, enrolled during active disease. The V call is TRBV4-2, the J call TRBJ2-2; D is ambiguous. In nucleotides, the CDR3 is TGTGCCAGCAGCCTCAGACCGGGCGGGGAGCTGTTTTTT. Translating it yields CASSLRPGGELFF.